The text below deals with one TCR beta chain. Sequenced by immunoSEQ multiplex PCR; TCRdb stores in-frame clones only, minus some. The table records 25,000 to 35,000 clones, around 90% of them present only once. These data come from a study of T cells after posttransplantation cyclophosphamide. The CDR3 length is 15 residues. Unmatched junction bases numbered 11, after V lost 7 bases and J lost 7 bases. Per the germline V gene, CDR1 is LNHDA and CDR2 is SQIVND (reference sequence). Sequences were obtained from PBMCs. The clonotype originates from a woman between 40 and 55 years old with a blood cancer, CMV-positive, and with a related stem cell donor. The rearrangement links TRBV19 to TRBJ2-1; 9 positions match TRBD2. The chain's CDR3 is CASKEGGGAGNEQFF. CDR3 in DNA: TGTGCCAGTAAAGAGGGCGGGGGGGCCGGAAATGAGCAGTTCTTC.